What follows are 6 T cell receptor beta chains derived from one specimen sequenced in a study of early T cells in non-severe SARS-CoV-2 infection. TCRdb re-called the 5' RACE reads through MiXCR, storing one row per CDR3 protein. The sample has some 88,000 distinct CDR3 sequences, 16% seen once. The source was whole blood, collected at baseline. All receptors derive from an adult who was a healthcare worker with PCR-confirmed SARS-CoV-2 infection or an uninfected control (not recorded which).

This chain uses TRBV13 with TRBJ1-2; unclear D gene. The CDR3 contains 11 residues. Trimming left V 9 bases short and J 8 bases short, with 13 bases between. CDR1 PRHDT and CDR2 FYEKMQ come from the germline V gene (reference sequence). This CDR3 is CASAWQGGYTF. CDR3 DNA: TGTGCCAGTGCCTGGCAAGGCGGCTACACCTTC.

This clonotype was seen at least ten times. This chain links TRBV7-2 with TRBJ2-3; a possible D gene is TRBD2 (6 bases). The CDR3 loop spans 13 amino acids. The germline V gene has CDR1 SGHTA and CDR2 FQGNSA. Deletions cut 5 bases from V and 9 bases from J, with 15 bases between. Here the CDR3 reads CASSPSTSSTQYF. In DNA form, the CDR3 reads TGTGCCAGCAGCCCCTCGACTAGTTCGACGCAGTATTTT. Together with reference TRBV7-2 and TRBJ2-3, the CDR3 gives the full variable domain: GAGVSQSPSNKVTEKGKDVELRCDPISGHTALYWYRQSLGQGLEFLIYFQGNSAPDKSGLPSDRFSAERTGGSVSTLTIQRTQQEDSAVYLCASSPSTSSTQYFGPGTRLTVL.

The rearrangement uses TRBV4-1 and TRBJ1-6; D uncertain. V was pared by 0 bases and J by 4 bases, with 7 bases between. The V gene's germline CDR1 is MGHRA and CDR2 YSYEKL. The CDR3 is made up of 15 amino acids. The CDR3 bases are TGCGCCAGCAGCCAAGAGGGCCGTTATAATTCACCCCTCCACTTT. Translation gives CASSQEGRYNSPLHF.

This clonotype was detected only a few times. J is TRBJ1-2 and V is TRBV6-7; D is unclear. TRBV6-7 is flagged as an ORF with uncertain function. This CDR3 has 15 amino acids. Trimming removed 4 bases at V and 5 bases at J, with 17 bases between. The CDR3 reads CASSFHRSRLYGYTF. DNA for the CDR3: TGTGCCAGCAGTTTCCACAGATCAAGATTATATGGCTACACCTTC.

This clonotype was found a few times. This rearrangement joins TRBV25-1 to TRBJ1-1; no firm D call. Germline lookup yields CDR1 MGHDK and CDR2 SYGVNS. The CDR3 runs 13 residues. V lost 3 bases, J lost 1 base, and 6 bases lay in between. The CDR3: CASSEAPNTEAFF. CDR3 DNA sequence: TGTGCCAGCAGTGAGGCCCCGAACACTGAAGCTTTCTTT.

The sample holds many counts of this clonotype. V usage is TRBV12-3 or TRBV12-4 and J usage is TRBJ2-2; D unresolved. This CDR3 is 14 amino acids long. Trimming took 1 base from V and 4 from J, leaving 7 bases between them. CDR3 nucleotide sequence: TGTGCCAGCAGTTTAGGGACGGCCACCGGGGAGCTGTTTTTT. Translating gives CASSLGTATGELFF.